Listed here are 14 T cell receptor beta chains from one sample, sequenced in a study of blood T cell repertoires in COVID-19 (dated by TCRdb to 2019 to 2021). Library method: the immunoSEQ multiplex PCR assay. Held by TCRdb, this immuneACCESS table contains in-frame sequences only and omits some clones. Under half of the omission traces to an unresolved V gene where checked; the cause of the rest is unknown. This sample is represented by around 220,000 clones; about 93% of them were singletons. The top ten clonotypes cover around 2% of the sample. The sequenced sample consisted of PBMCs or T cells enriched from blood (not recorded which). These TCRs come from a woman younger than 30 who had recovered from COVID-19.

This clone has just one count. The CDR3 sequence is CASSSMTNNYGYTF. CDR3 in DNA: TGCGCCAGCAGCTCTATGACAAACAACTATGGCTACACCTTC. This chain links TRBV5-1 with TRBJ1-2; D not resolved. The V gene's germline CDR1 is SGHRS and CDR2 YFSETQ. The V gene lost 3 bases and the J gene lost 2 bases, with 11 bases spanning the gap. The CDR3 extends over 14 amino acids.

V gene TRBV7-2 combines with J gene TRBJ1-3, with D tentatively TRBD1 (5 bases). Trimming removed 5 bases from V and 4 bases from J, with 15 bases in between. Germline CDR1 and CDR2: SGHTA and FQGNSA. The CDR3 consists of 15 residues. CDR3 region: CASSPRDSGGNTIYF. The CDR3 DNA follows: TGTGCCAGCAGCCCCCGCGACAGTGGGGGAAACACCATATATTTT.

The J gene is TRBJ2-7, the V gene TRBV7-6; TRBD1 matches at 9 bases. Per the germline V gene, CDR1 is SGHVS and CDR2 is FNYEAQ. V lost 5 bases, J lost 2 bases, and 4 bases stayed unmatched. The CDR3 consists of 14 residues. The CDR3 protein is CASSPRDRAYEQYF. The CDR3 DNA reads as TGTGCCAGCAGCCCCCGGGACAGGGCCTACGAGCAGTACTTC. The variable domain in full, with the rest retrieved from reference TRBV7-6 and TRBJ2-7, is GAGVSQSPRYKVTKRGQDVALRCDPISGHVSLYWYRQALGQGPEFLTYFNYEAQQDKSGLPNDRFSAERPEGSISTLTIQRTEQRDSAMYRCASSPRDRAYEQYFGPGTRLTVT.

This chain connects TRBV6-5 to TRBJ1-2; D gene uncertain. From germline, CDR1 is MNHEY and CDR2 SVGAGI. This CDR3 contains 13 residues. With 6 bases removed from V and 0 bases from J, the gap between germline ends came to 8 bases. The CDR3 here is CASRAGTNYGYTF. CDR3 sequence (DNA): TGTGCCAGCAGGGCCGGGACTAACTATGGCTACACCTTC.

The chain uses TRBV5-1 and TRBJ1-3; weak D call: TRBD1 (5 bases). Trimming pared 3 bases from V and 3 bases from J, leaving 13 bases between. Germline V gives CDR1 SGHRS, CDR2 YFSETQ. This CDR3 is 15 amino acids long. CDR3 sequence (DNA): TGCGCCAGCAGCTGGACGCAGGGATTTGGAAACACCATATATTTT. Translating gives CASSWTQGFGNTIYF.

The chain is built from TRBV12-5 and TRBJ2-7, with 8 bases identical to TRBD1. This CDR3 spans 14 amino acids. Trimming cost V 3 bases and J 4 bases; bases outside gene matches: 5. Germline CDR1 LGHNT, CDR2 FRNRAP. In nucleotides, the CDR3 is TGTGCTAGTGGTTTCTGGACAGGGAAGTACGAGCAGTACTTC. Its protein product is CASGFWTGKYEQYF.

This clone was found once. The CDR3 sequence: CASSLSFGGAYNSPLHF. Here the CDR3 DNA reads TGTGCCAGCAGCTTATCGTTCGGAGGGGCGTATAATTCACCCCTCCACTTT. This rearrangement joins TRBV7-9 to TRBJ1-6; D perhaps matches TRBD1 (5 bases). CDR3 size: 17 residues. Trimming removed 2 bases at V and 4 bases at J, with 15 bases between. Germline CDR1 and CDR2: SEHNR and FQNEAQ (reference sequence).

The chain recombines TRBV28 with TRBJ2-7, with D possibly TRBD2 on 6 matching bases. The germline V and J ends were trimmed by 6 bases and 0 bases, with 21 bases remaining between them. Germline V gene sequence: CDR1 MDHEN, CDR2 SYDVKM. The CDR3 loop spans 17 amino acids. The CDR3 loop is CASSPRSMGGRSYEQYF. The DNA for the CDR3 is TGTGCCAGCAGCCCCCGGAGCATGGGAGGCCGCTCCTACGAGCAGTACTTC.

This clone was seen once. V and J are TRBV6-5 and TRBJ1-6, with no clear D. The CDR3 is 11 amino acids. CDR1 MNHEY and CDR2 SVGAGI come from the germline V gene. The V end lost 6 bases, the J end lost 6 bases, and 3 bases lay between the germline ends. CDR3 region: CASSSNSPLHF. In nucleotides, the CDR3 is TGTGCCAGCAGCAGTAATTCACCCCTCCACTTT.

The CDR3 DNA reads TGTGCCAGCAGCCAAGTTGGCACACCCTACAATGAGCAGTTCTTC. Its protein product is CASSQVGTPYNEQFF. V gene TRBV4-2 combines with J gene TRBJ2-1, with unresolved D. V was shortened by 1 base and J by 2 bases, with 9 bases between the two germline ends. Germline V gene sequence: CDR1 LGHNA, CDR2 YNFKEQ. CDR3 length equals 15 residues.

The chain has TRBV11-3 and TRBJ1-1; maybe TRBD1 (6 bases). This CDR3 has 16 amino acids. Deletions cut 5 bases from V and 10 bases from J, with 26 bases between. Germline V gene lookup returns CDR1 SGHNT and CDR2 YENEEA. In nucleotides, the CDR3 is TGTGCCAGCAGCCCTAGCGGGGGGCGCTCGGTAATTTCAGCTTTCTTT. This encodes CASSPSGGRSVISAFF.

V gene TRBV25-1 combines with J gene TRBJ1-2; a weak D match, TRBD1 (6 bases). V lost 7 bases, J lost 4 bases, and 10 bases lay in between. The CDR3 totals 12 residues. The germline gives CDR1 MGHDK, CDR2 SYGVNS. CDR3 in DNA: TGTGCCAGCACGGACAGCTCCTATGGCTACACCTTC. Residues: CASTDSSYGYTF.

The rearrangement joins TRBV5-1 to TRBJ1-4; 7 bases fit TRBD1. The CDR3 loop spans 15 amino acids. The germline V gene encodes CDR1 SGHRS and CDR2 YFSETQ. After removal of 0 bases from V and 4 bases from J, the junction contained 3 bases not matched to a gene. The DNA of the CDR3 is TGCGCCAGCAGCTTGGAACAGGGGAGTAATGAAAAACTGTTTTTT. Translation: CASSLEQGSNEKLFF.

The V gene is TRBV18, the J gene TRBJ2-1; tentatively, D is TRBD1 (7 bases). V was cut by 2 bases and J by 11 bases, with 10 bases left in between. The germline V gene encodes CDR1 KGHSH and CDR2 LQKENI. This CDR3 spans 12 amino acids. The CDR3 nucleotides read TGTGCCAGCTCACCAGGAGGGGGCCAGCAGTTCTTC. As protein: CASSPGGGQQFF.